The rows below give T cell receptor beta chains drawn from one sample of a study of cytomegalovirus exposure and HLA in healthy donors. Clones were read by immunoSEQ multiplex PCR, and TCRdb kept only the in-frame ones, dropping some. The table includes some 150,000 clones, approximately 84% detected once. Sequencing used PBMCs. All receptors come from a woman aged 18-29 years in good health and CMV-seronegative. Both conserved end residues are part of each CDR3.

j_call | v_call | cdr3_length | cdr3_aa
TRBJ1-1 | TRBV9 | 15 | CASSISGVQNTEAFF
TRBJ2-1 | TRBV28 | 15 | CATNTRDRVGNEQFF
TRBJ1-5 | TRBV5-8 | 13 | CASSWDINQPQHF
TRBJ2-7 | TRBV18 | 15 | CASSLLGIAGSEQYF
TRBJ2-3 | TRBV5-1 | 15 | CASSLVTTSTDTQYF
TRBJ1-3 | TRBV30 | 15 | CAWIRDRASGNTIYF
TRBJ2-7 | TRBV6-5 | 15 | CASSYSQGVSYEQYF
TRBJ2-1 | TRBV4-3 | 17 | CASSQDLASGTLNEQFF
TRBJ2-7 | TRBV7-8 | 15 | CASNQYTGGLGEQYF
TRBJ2-7 | TRBV7-2 | 14 | CASSRTGPSYEQYF
TRBJ2-2 | TRBV6-5 | 15 | CASSLTQGLTGELFF
TRBJ1-1 | TRBV29-1 | 12 | CSVENRRGGAFF
TRBJ2-7 | TRBV27 | 15 | CASRRDRRGLYEQYF
TRBJ2-5 | TRBV19 | 16 | CASSIAGAGSQETQYF
TRBJ2-1 | TRBV5-1 | 21 | CASSLAFTSPSGRAHYNEQFF
TRBJ1-2 | TRBV2 | 14 | CASSWSWDSYGYTF
TRBJ2-1 | TRBV5-1 | 15 | CASSDPGQLYNEQFF
TRBJ2-3 | TRBV5-1 | 16 | CASSLSTGNNANTQYF
TRBJ2-3 | TRBV5-6 | 17 | CASSFTTGLTGADTQYF
TRBJ2-2 | TRBV5-1 | 16 | CASSWGLAGGAGELFF
TRBJ2-1 | TRBV6-5 | 13 | CANSNGLAGEQFF
TRBJ2-7 | TRBV28 | 14 | CASSRQGFPYEQYF
TRBJ1-1 | TRBV15 | 15 | CATSPGWQINTEAFF
TRBJ2-5 | TRBV5-6 | 15 | CASSSAGGPPETQYF
TRBJ2-7 | TRBV5-1 | 14 | CASSEGQGAGEQYF
TRBJ2-3 | TRBV30 | 15 | CASVGLVGGTDTQYF
TRBJ2-1 | TRBV18 | 12 | CASSTGLGEQFF
TRBJ2-1 | TRBV7-8 | 17 | CASSFPGTSGPYNEQFF
TRBJ2-7 | TRBV9 | 14 | CASSVAAGVGEQYF
TRBJ2-1 | TRBV5-1 | 16 | CASSFRTSGHYNEQFF
TRBJ2-1 | TRBV4-3 | 16 | CASSHGPGTGGGEQFF
TRBJ2-1 | TRBV28 | 15 | CASSLLASGYNEQFF
- | TRBV6-6 | 14 | CASAPLGGDYEQYF
TRBJ2-7 | TRBV4-3 | 16 | CASSQDSGTVTYEQYF
TRBJ2-3 | TRBV4-2 | 17 | CASRHSGLAGDGGTQYF
TRBJ2-7 | TRBV23-1 | 14 | CASSQSQGIYEQYF
TRBJ2-7 | TRBV7-2 | 16 | CASSPQTGGVSYEQYF
TRBJ1-2 | TRBV7-8 | 12 | CASSPGGDGYTF
TRBJ1-1 | TRBV5-1 | 15 | CASSLEPGGQGVAFF
TRBJ1-1 | TRBV7-2 | 14 | CASSPTPGGKEAFF
TRBJ2-2 | TRBV9 | 15 | CASSRGSSNTGELFF
TRBJ2-7 | TRBV28 | 16 | CASSQLLGTSSYEQYF
TRBJ1-3 | TRBV23-1 | 15 | CASSQSGGTGNTIYF